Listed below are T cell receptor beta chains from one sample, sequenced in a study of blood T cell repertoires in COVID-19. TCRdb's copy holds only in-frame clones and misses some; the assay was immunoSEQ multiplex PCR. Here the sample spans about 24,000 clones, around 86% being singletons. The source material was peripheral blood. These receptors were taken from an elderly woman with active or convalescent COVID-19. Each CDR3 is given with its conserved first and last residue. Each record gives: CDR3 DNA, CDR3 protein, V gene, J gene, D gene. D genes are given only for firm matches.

CDR3 DNA: TGTGCCAGCAGCCCGATCCGACAGTACACTGAAGCTTTCTTT
CDR3 protein: CASSPIRQYTEAFF
V gene: TRBV11-2
J gene: TRBJ1-1
D gene: -

CDR3 DNA: TGTGCCAGCAGTTTGGGGGGGCGTAATGAGCAGTTCTTC
CDR3 protein: CASSLGGRNEQFF
V gene: TRBV27
J gene: TRBJ2-1
D gene: -

CDR3 DNA: TGTGCCAGCAGTGGGGCCAGGGGTGGCTACACCTTC
CDR3 protein: CASSGARGGYTF
V gene: TRBV12-3/TRBV12-4
J gene: TRBJ1-2
D gene: -

CDR3 DNA: TGTGCCAGCAGTTTATCCGGCGGGAGCGCGTACGAGCAGTACTTC
CDR3 protein: CASSLSGGSAYEQYF
V gene: TRBV28
J gene: TRBJ2-7
D gene: TRBD2

CDR3 DNA: TGTGCCAGCAGTGAAGCCAGCGGGGTTTTGATGACCGGGGAGACCCAGTACTTC
CDR3 protein: CASSEASGVLMTGETQYF
V gene: TRBV2
J gene: TRBJ2-5
D gene: TRBD2

CDR3 DNA: TGTGCCAGCAGCCCGACGGGCAGGGGCGAGTTCTTC
CDR3 protein: CASSPTGRGEFF
V gene: TRBV7-2
J gene: TRBJ2-1
D gene: -

CDR3 DNA: TGTGCCAGCAGCTTGGGAGGACTAGCGGGAGGCTCCCAACAAGGGACCCAGTACTTC
CDR3 protein: CASSLGGLAGGSQQGTQYF
V gene: TRBV5-4
J gene: TRBJ2-5
D gene: TRBD2

CDR3 DNA: TGTGCCAGCAGCTTTAGCCCAGGAGGGTATGGCTACACCTTC
CDR3 protein: CASSFSPGGYGYTF
V gene: TRBV7-3
J gene: TRBJ1-2
D gene: -

CDR3 DNA: TGTGCCAGCAGTGAAGTAGGAACAGGGACAGATACGCAGTATTTT
CDR3 protein: CASSEVGTGTDTQYF
V gene: TRBV6-1
J gene: TRBJ2-3
D gene: -

CDR3 DNA: TGTGCCAGCAGCTACCGACAGGGGGAGGGGGAGCTGTTTTTT
CDR3 protein: CASSYRQGEGELFF
V gene: TRBV5-6
J gene: TRBJ2-2
D gene: TRBD1

CDR3 DNA: TGTGCCAGCAACTTGTGGGGGGGCACCGAGCCCCAGCATTTT
CDR3 protein: CASNLWGGTEPQHF
V gene: TRBV9
J gene: TRBJ1-5
D gene: -